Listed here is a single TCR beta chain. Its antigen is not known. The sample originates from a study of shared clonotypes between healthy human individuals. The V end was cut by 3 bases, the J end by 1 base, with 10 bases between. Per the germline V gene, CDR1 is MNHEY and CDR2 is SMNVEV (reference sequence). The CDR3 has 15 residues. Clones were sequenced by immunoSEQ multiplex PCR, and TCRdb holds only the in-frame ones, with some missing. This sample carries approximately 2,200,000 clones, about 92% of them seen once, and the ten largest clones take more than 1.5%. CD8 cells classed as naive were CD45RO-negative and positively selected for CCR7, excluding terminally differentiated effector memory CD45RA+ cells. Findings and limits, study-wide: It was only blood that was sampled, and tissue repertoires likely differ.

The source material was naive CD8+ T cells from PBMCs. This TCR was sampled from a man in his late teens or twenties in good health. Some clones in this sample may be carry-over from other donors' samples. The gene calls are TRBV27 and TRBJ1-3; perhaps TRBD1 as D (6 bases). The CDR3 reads CASSLERGSGNTIYF. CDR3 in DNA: TGTGCCAGCAGTTTGGAGAGGGGGTCTGGAAACACCATATATTTT.